This paragraph covers one T cell receptor beta chain sequence. The CDR3 length is 14 residues. The germline V and J ends were trimmed by 8 bases and 0 bases, with 13 bases remaining between them. Per the germline V gene, CDR1 is MNHEY and CDR2 is SMNVEV (reference sequence). The entry originates in a study of T cell responses to AZD1222 COVID-19 vaccine. Sequenced by immunoSEQ multiplex PCR; TCRdb stores in-frame clones only, minus some. The sample holds 200,000 to 250,000 clones, 93% seen once. The TCR was taken from an adult in good health. The gene calls are TRBV27 and TRBJ1-1; a possible D gene is TRBD1 (5 bases). Specimen: peripheral blood, collected on day 0 of MenACWY control vaccination. In DNA form, the CDR3 reads TGTGCCAGCGGTACAGGTGTCCTGAACACTGAAGCTTTCTTT. Its translation is CASGTGVLNTEAFF.